The T cell receptor (beta chain) described here comes from a study of human T cells and chemical hapten exposure. Study overall: Yields of TCR per sample differed, chiefly owing to small differences in pooled library volume. Whole-study results and caveats: DPC sensitization produced no change in TCRs with frequency above 1 in 1000.

Researchers extracted total RNA from unfractionated whole blood. The library tagged each cDNA molecule with unique molecular identifiers. Original processing notes: Some 100,000 TCRs per sample was the median, with a range of about 20,000 to 690,600. TCRdb recomputed calls from the reads with MiXCR, one row per CDR3 protein. These V and J calls rely on TCRdb rather than the paper's analysis. Altogether about 120,000 distinct CDR3 sequences are present, 6.5% to 10% being singletons, with the ten largest covering over 1.1%. This clonotype came up many times. Its target is not known. CDR1 SGHDN and CDR2 FVKESK come from the germline V gene. This CDR3 has 14 residues. V was shortened by 3 bases and J by 4 bases, with 12 bases between the two germline ends.

The chain uses TRBV14 and TRBJ1-1; D perhaps matches TRBD1 (5 bases). This clonotype was obtained from a human donor in good health. Some clones in this sample may be carry-over from other donors' samples. Source material: whole blood. CDR3 DNA sequence: TGTGCCAGCAGCCAGGGAAGCGGGGGCACTGAAGCTTTCTTT. The encoded protein is CASSQGSGGTEAFF.